This passage covers 18 T cell receptor beta chains from one sample sequenced in a study of early T cells in non-severe SARS-CoV-2 infection. TCRdb independently ran MiXCR on the 5' RACE reads; one entry per CDR3 protein. Among around 57,000 distinct CDR3 sequences listed, 5.9% were seen once. The sample in question was whole blood, obtained at baseline. All receptors come from an adult who was a healthcare worker with PCR-confirmed SARS-CoV-2 infection or an uninfected control (not recorded which).

This clonotype was seen only a few times. The chain recombines TRBV29-1 with TRBJ2-5; TRBD1 agrees at 8 bases. V was clipped by 7 bases and J by 4 bases; unmatched bases: 5. The CDR3 is 12 residues long. The germline gives CDR1 SQVTM, CDR2 ANQGSEA. CDR3 amino acids: CSAVDRGETQYF. CDR3 in DNA: TGCAGCGCCGTAGACAGGGGAGAGACCCAGTACTTC.

A remark on this clonotype: A much larger clone sits a single nucleotide away, making a read error possible. This chain links TRBV7-9 with TRBJ2-2, with D possibly TRBD1 on 5 matching bases. Germline V gene data show CDR1 as SEHNR and CDR2 as FQNEAQ (reference sequence). The V end was cut by 7 bases, the J end by 0 bases, with 6 bases between. The CDR3 is 13 residues long. The CDR3 region is CASMGPNTGELFF. The CDR3 region has the DNA TGTGCCAGCATGGGGCCGAACACCGGGGAGCTGTTTTTT. The full variable domain, in which reference TRBV7-9 and TRBJ2-2 provide the parts outside the CDR3, is DTGVSQNPRHKITKRGQNVTFRCDPISEHNRLYWYRQTLGQGPEFLTYFQNEAQLEKSRLLSDRFSAERPKGSFSTLEIQRTEQGDSAMYLCASMGPNTGELFFGEGSRLTVL.

The genes are TRBV2 and TRBJ2-1, with 8 bases fitting TRBD2. The germline CDR1 and CDR2 sequences are SNHLY and FYNNEI. V shed 8 bases and J 3 bases; nucleotides not matched to a gene: 9. CDR3 length: 15 amino acids. The CDR3 region has the DNA TGTGCCAGCTCGAGAGAGGCGGGGGGCTACAATGAGCAGTTCTTC. It is translated as CASSREAGGYNEQFF.

This clonotype occurred many times. The J gene is TRBJ2-1, the V gene TRBV9; TRBD2 aligns across 7 bases. CDR3 length: 16 amino acids. V was clipped by 4 bases and J by 3 bases; unmatched bases: 10. The germline gives CDR1 SGDLS, CDR2 YYNGEE. The CDR3 nucleotides read TGTGCCAGCAGCCCACAGCGGGGAGAAGTCTACAATGAGCAGTTCTTC. Translated, it gives CASSPQRGEVYNEQFF.

This clonotype was observed at least ten times. The chain combines TRBV20-1 with TRBJ2-5; D is possibly TRBD1 or TRBD2 (5 bases each). The germline V gene has CDR1 DFQATT and CDR2 SNEGSKA (reference sequence). This CDR3 has 12 amino acids. Trimming took 6 bases from V and 5 from J, leaving 13 bases between them. Here the CDR3 DNA reads TGCAGTGCCCAGTTGGGGGAGGAGACCCAGTACTTC. Translated: CSAQLGEETQYF.

This chain uses TRBV5-1 with TRBJ2-1, with 8 bases fitting TRBD2. This CDR3 comprises 15 residues. The germline gives CDR1 SGHRS, CDR2 YFSETQ. The trim removed 4 bases at V and 9 bases at J, leaving 12 bases unmatched. This CDR3 is CASSAHSSGRGEQFF. The CDR3 DNA sequence: TGCGCCAGCAGCGCCCACTCAAGCGGGAGAGGTGAGCAGTTCTTC. Together with reference TRBV5-1 and TRBJ2-1, the CDR3 gives the full variable domain: KAGVTQTPRYLIKTRGQQVTLSCSPISGHRSVSWYQQTPGQGLQFLFEYFSETQRNKGNFPGRFSGRQFSNSRSEMNVSTLELGDSALYLCASSAHSSGRGEQFFGPGTRLTVL.

The V call is TRBV29-1, the J call TRBJ2-7; D call uncertain. The CDR3 is made up of 14 amino acids. V was pared by 6 bases and J by 4 bases, with 19 bases between. CDR1 and CDR2 from the germline V gene are SQVTM and ANQGSEA. The CDR3 bases are TGCAGCGTGGTACTGGCCCCCGCTGGGTACGAGCAGTACTTC. It is translated as CSVVLAPAGYEQYF.

The table lists this clonotype with many counts. The J gene is TRBJ1-2, the V gene TRBV29-1; weak D call: TRBD1 (6 bases). The V gene lost 5 bases and the J gene lost 0 bases, with 13 bases spanning the gap. CDR1 and CDR2 (germline): SQVTM, ANQGSEA. This CDR3 region has 14 residues. CDR3 sequence reads: CSVFDRRSNYGYTF. For the CDR3, the DNA is TGCAGCGTTTTTGACAGGCGATCTAACTATGGCTACACCTTC.

This clonotype was recorded many times. The chain uses TRBV6-1 and TRBJ2-5; D unclear. V was cut by 0 bases and J by 3 bases, with 11 bases left in between. Per the germline V gene, CDR1 is MNHNS and CDR2 is SASEGT. The CDR3 has 15 residues. CDR3 loop: CASSEAYLQKETQYF. Here the CDR3 DNA reads TGTGCCAGCAGTGAAGCGTACCTGCAGAAAGAGACCCAGTACTTC.

This clonotype was detected ten times or more. The chain recombines TRBV6-6 with TRBJ1-5, with D perhaps TRBD1 (6 bases). The CDR3 spans 15 residues. Trimming shortened V by 2 bases and J by 6 bases, and 14 bases separated the two germline ends. Germline V gene sequence: CDR1 MNHNY, CDR2 SVGAGI (reference sequence). CDR3 in DNA: TGTGCCAGCAGTTACCTAGGGGGTTTGGGTCAGCCCCAGCATTTT. Protein product: CASSYLGGLGQPQHF.

This clonotype occurred a few times. The V gene is TRBV3-1, the J gene TRBJ2-1; TRBD2 agrees at 10 bases. Per the germline V gene, CDR1 is LGHDT and CDR2 is YNNKEL (reference sequence). The CDR3 length is 13 residues. V shed 8 bases, J shed 10 bases, and the junction held 8 bases outside the gene matches. The CDR3 DNA follows: TGTGCCAGCCACGATAGCGGGAGGAGGGAGCAGTTCTTC. As protein: CASHDSGRREQFF.

This clonotype was counted ten times or more. The rearrangement links TRBV7-2 to TRBJ2-7; 7 bases align to TRBD2. V gave up 0 bases and J gave up 2 bases; unmatched junction bases: 4. The CDR3 has 15 residues. Germline V CDR1 and CDR2: SGHTA, FQGNSA. In DNA, the CDR3 is TGTGCCAGCAGCTTAGCGCCTAGCGGAGCCTACGAGCAGTACTTC. Protein sequence: CASSLAPSGAYEQYF. Drawing the rest from reference TRBV7-2 and TRBJ2-7, the complete variable domain is GAGVSQSPSNKVTEKGKDVELRCDPISGHTALYWYRQSLGQGLEFLIYFQGNSAPDKSGLPSDRFSAERTGGSVSTLTIQRTQQEDSAVYLCASSLAPSGAYEQYFGPGTRLTVT.

The chain joins TRBV25-1 to TRBJ2-3, with 8 nucleotides matching TRBD1. The germline gives CDR1 MGHDK, CDR2 SYGVNS. The CDR3 has 14 residues. Unmatched junction bases numbered 12, after V lost 10 bases and J lost 6 bases. The CDR3 bases are TGTGCCATCTCTGGGGCAGGGGGCATCGATACGCAGTATTTT. Translating gives CAISGAGGIDTQYF.

This clonotype was counted at least ten times. The rearrangement links TRBV15 to TRBJ2-5, with 9 bases that match TRBD2. J gave up 5 bases and V 4 bases, and 5 bases lay outside the gene matches. This CDR3 has 14 amino acids. Germline V gene sequence: CDR1 LNHNV, CDR2 YYDKDF (reference sequence). The CDR3 here is CATSIPGLAETQYF. The CDR3 DNA is TGTGCCACCAGCATACCGGGACTAGCTGAGACCCAGTACTTC. Using reference TRBV15 and TRBJ2-5 for the parts outside the CDR3, the full variable domain is DAMVIQNPRYQVTQFGKPVTLSCSQTLNHNVMYWYQQKSSQAPKLLFHYYDKDFNNEADTPDNFQSRRPNTSFCFLDIRSPGLGDTAMYLCATSIPGLAETQYFGPGTRLLVL.

This rearrangement joins TRBV6-5 to TRBJ2-3; tentatively, D is TRBD1 (6 bases). Germline V lookup: CDR1 MNHEY, CDR2 SVGAGI. The CDR3 consists of 11 residues. V dropped 10 bases and J dropped 6 bases, with 11 bases sitting between them. CDR3 amino acids: CATYQGDTQYF. The CDR3 DNA is TGTGCCACCTATCAGGGGGATACGCAGTATTTT.

This clonotype was detected many times. This sequence joins TRBV6-5 and TRBJ2-5; 11 nucleotides agree with TRBD1. The CDR3 covers 15 residues. The V gene's germline CDR1 is MNHEY and CDR2 SVGAGI. J was trimmed by 6 bases and V by 0 bases; bases with no gene match: 3. As DNA, the CDR3 is TGTGCCAGCAGTTACTCCGGACAGGGGGCGAAGACCCAGTACTTC. The encoded protein is CASSYSGQGAKTQYF.

The chain combines TRBV25-1 with TRBJ2-2; TRBD1 matches at 10 bases. Germline trimming cut 6 bases from V and 4 bases from J; bases unmatched to any gene: 2. The CDR3 is 14 residues long. Germline assignment: CDR1 MGHDK and CDR2 SYGVNS. The CDR3 loop reads CASRRDRGTGELFF. Written as DNA, the CDR3 is TGTGCCAGCAGACGGGACAGGGGCACCGGGGAGCTGTTTTTT.

The chain links TRBV3-1 to TRBJ2-7, with 8 positions matching TRBD2. The CDR3 consists of 15 residues. V gave up 0 bases and J gave up 3 bases; unmatched junction bases: 4. From germline, CDR1 is LGHDT and CDR2 YNNKEL (reference sequence). CDR3 nucleotide sequence: TGTGCCAGCAGCCAAGATCGCCTAGCGGGCTACGAGCAGTACTTC. It specifies CASSQDRLAGYEQYF.